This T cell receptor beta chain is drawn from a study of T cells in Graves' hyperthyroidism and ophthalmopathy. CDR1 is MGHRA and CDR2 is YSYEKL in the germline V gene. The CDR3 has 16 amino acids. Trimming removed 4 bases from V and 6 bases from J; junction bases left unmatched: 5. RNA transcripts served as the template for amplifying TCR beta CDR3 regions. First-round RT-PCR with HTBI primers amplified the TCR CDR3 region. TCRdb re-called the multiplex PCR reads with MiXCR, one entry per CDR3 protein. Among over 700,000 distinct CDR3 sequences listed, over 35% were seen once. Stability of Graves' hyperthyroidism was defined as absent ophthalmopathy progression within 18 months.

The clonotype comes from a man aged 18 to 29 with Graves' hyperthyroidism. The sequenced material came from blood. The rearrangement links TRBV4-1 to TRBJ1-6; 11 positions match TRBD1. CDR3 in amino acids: CASSLGQGAFNSPLHF. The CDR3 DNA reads TGCGCCAGCAGCCTCGGACAGGGGGCTTTTAATTCACCCCTCCACTTT.